The 25 T cell receptor beta chains below come from one sample, sequenced in a study of response to subunit inactivated influenza vaccine. One entry per CDR3 protein, called by TCRdb with MiXCR from the RT-PCR reads. The sample holds around 520,000 distinct CDR3 sequences, less than 30% seen once. Here the sequenced sample was CD4+ T cells sorted from PBMCs, taken around 5 days after vaccination. The receptors were gathered from a man in his forties or fifties who received an inactivated influenza vaccine.

This chain links TRBV19 with TRBJ2-1; 8 nucleotides line up with TRBD2. Germline CDR1 LNHDA, CDR2 SQIVND (reference sequence). The CDR3 is 17 residues long. Trimming took 7 bases from V and 8 from J; bases not matched to a gene: 19. CDR3: CASTDFGAGGSGYEQFF. DNA of the CDR3: TGTGCCAGTACCGATTTCGGGGCGGGAGGATCCGGGTATGAGCAGTTCTTC.

This chain connects TRBV11-2 to TRBJ2-1; TRBD2 matches at 12 bases. The CDR3 is made up of 14 amino acids. The germline V gene has CDR1 SGHAT and CDR2 FQNNGV. Losses at the gene ends were 7 bases for V and 10 bases for J; bases not matched to a gene: 8. In nucleotides, the CDR3 is TGTGCCAGCACTACTAGCGGGGGGTGGCAGGAGCAGTTCTTC. Its protein is CASTTSGGWQEQFF.

The chain is built from TRBV20-1 and TRBJ2-7; no reliable D call. Germline V gene sequence: CDR1 DFQATT, CDR2 SNEGSKA (reference sequence). V shed 5 bases and J shed 5 bases, with 22 bases lying between them. This CDR3 contains 15 residues. The CDR3 bases are TGCAGTGCTCCAAGCTCAATTAAGGGCTCTAACGAGCAGTACTTC. Residues: CSAPSSIKGSNEQYF.

This clonotype was found a few times. J is TRBJ2-3 and V is TRBV12-3 or TRBV12-4, with D unresolved. CDR3 size: 13 residues. V was cut by 6 bases and J by 3 bases, with 10 bases left in between. This CDR3 reads CASSPAWTDTQYF. The CDR3 DNA follows: TGTGCCAGCAGCCCCGCGTGGACAGATACGCAGTATTTT.

This clonotype was found a few times. The chain combines TRBV5-1 with TRBJ2-5; D gene ambiguous. Trimming stripped 0 bases from V and 9 bases from J, with 15 bases between. The CDR3 totals 14 residues. Per germline, CDR1 SGHRS and CDR2 YFSETQ. The CDR3 DNA is TGCGCCAGCAGCTTGGAACCGGGTCGTGGGGCCCAGTACTTC. Its protein product is CASSLEPGRGAQYF.

The V gene is TRBV7-2, the J gene TRBJ2-7; 8 positions match TRBD1. The CDR3 loop spans 15 amino acids. Germline V lookup: CDR1 SGHTA, CDR2 FQGNSA. With V trimmed by 0 bases and J by 3 bases, 4 bases remained unmatched. DNA for the CDR3: TGTGCCAGCAGCTTAGCAGGACAGGGTGACTACGAGCAGTACTTC. Translating gives CASSLAGQGDYEQYF.

The rearrangement links TRBV20-1 to TRBJ2-5; 9 positions agree with TRBD2. V was pared by 3 bases and J by 1 base, with 9 bases of the junction left unmatched. Germline V CDR1 and CDR2: DFQATT, SNEGSKA (reference sequence). The CDR3 contains 16 residues. CDR3 in amino acids: CSARNPGLAFQETQYF. CDR3 DNA: TGCAGTGCTAGGAACCCGGGACTAGCCTTCCAAGAGACCCAGTACTTC.

Ten or more counts support this clonotype. This chain connects TRBV7-2 to TRBJ1-5; D gene ambiguous. This CDR3 region has 15 residues. Trimming stripped 4 bases from V and 5 bases from J, with 15 bases between. Per the germline V gene, CDR1 is SGHTA and CDR2 is FQGNSA. The CDR3 sequence is CASSYTLGPYQPQHF. The CDR3 region has the DNA TGTGCCAGCAGCTATACCCTTGGGCCGTATCAGCCCCAGCATTTT. Combining the CDR3 with reference TRBV7-2 and TRBJ1-5 gives the whole variable domain GAGVSQSPSNKVTEKGKDVELRCDPISGHTALYWYRQSLGQGLEFLIYFQGNSAPDKSGLPSDRFSAERTGGSVSTLTIQRTQQEDSAVYLCASSYTLGPYQPQHFGDGTRLSIL.

The chain links TRBV7-2 to TRBJ2-5; 8 bases map to TRBD2. V shed 5 bases, J shed 4 bases, and the junction held 6 bases outside the gene matches. The CDR3 is 14 residues long. Per germline, CDR1 SGHTA and CDR2 FQGNSA. CDR3 sequence (DNA): TGTGCCAGCAGCCAAACCGGGACTAGAGAGACCCAGTACTTC. This translates into CASSQTGTRETQYF.

The chain employs TRBV12-3 or TRBV12-4 and TRBJ2-2, with 7 nucleotides matching TRBD2. The CDR3 is made up of 14 amino acids. The V and J ends lost 6 bases and 6 bases, in that order; junction bases with no gene match: 7. Here the CDR3 DNA reads TGTGCCAGCAGCTCCGCGGGGGAGCCCGGGGAGCTGTTTTTT. Its protein product is CASSSAGEPGELFF.

This clonotype was counted a few times. V and J are TRBV5-1 and TRBJ2-1; 8 nucleotides line up with TRBD1. CDR1 and CDR2 (germline): SGHRS, YFSETQ. Trimming at V came to 0 bases and at J to 4 bases, leaving 3 bases not matched to a gene. This CDR3 is 15 amino acids long. Written as DNA, the CDR3 is TGCGCCAGCAGCTTGGCAGGACAGGGTTACAATGAGCAGTTCTTC. Protein sequence: CASSLAGQGYNEQFF.

The chain links TRBV7-8 to TRBJ2-5; D remains ambiguous. The V and J ends lost 5 bases and 5 bases respectively, with 21 bases between them. The V gene's germline CDR1 is SGHVS and CDR2 FQNEAQ. The CDR3 has 16 amino acids. As DNA, the CDR3 is TGTGCCAGCAGCCTAGGGCCAGCGACTGCCAGGGAGACCCAGTACTTC. The encoded protein is CASSLGPATARETQYF.

The chain uses TRBV9 and TRBJ1-3; D not resolved. Germline assignment: CDR1 SGDLS and CDR2 YYNGEE. The V end was cut by 0 bases, the J end by 4 bases, with 5 bases between. The CDR3 spans 13 residues. In nucleotides, the CDR3 is TGTGCCAGCAGCGTAGATCCCGGAAACACCATATATTTT. Its protein product is CASSVDPGNTIYF.

In this sample, this clonotype turned up a few times. The chain has TRBV20-1 and TRBJ1-2, with 9 bases identical to TRBD1. Germline V gives CDR1 DFQATT, CDR2 SNEGSKA (reference sequence). V lost 7 bases to trimming and J lost 4 bases; unmatched junction nucleotides: 7. There are 13 residues in the CDR3. This chain's CDR3 is CSEGQGIPYGYTF. CDR3 nucleotides: TGCAGTGAAGGACAGGGGATACCCTATGGCTACACCTTC.

The chain recombines TRBV5-1 with TRBJ2-7; 10 nucleotides match TRBD2. Germline-derived CDR1 and CDR2 are SGHRS and YFSETQ. The trim removed 4 bases at V and 5 bases at J, leaving 3 bases unmatched. The CDR3 sequence is 13 residues long. The CDR3 spells CASSGTSEHEQYF. DNA for the CDR3: TGCGCCAGCAGCGGGACTAGCGAGCACGAGCAGTACTTC.

This rearrangement joins TRBV6-2 or TRBV6-3 to TRBJ1-3, with D unresolved. V shed 7 bases and J shed 0 bases, with 10 bases lying between them. There are 14 residues in the CDR3. Germline V lookup: CDR1 MNHEY, CDR2 SVGEGT. This CDR3 is CASKSPGSGNTIYF. CDR3 coding DNA: TGTGCCAGCAAGAGTCCCGGCTCTGGAAACACCATATATTTT.

The chain has TRBV7-9 and TRBJ2-2; 9 nucleotides align to TRBD2. The CDR3 is made up of 16 amino acids. J gave up 5 bases and V 5 bases, and 9 bases lay outside the gene matches. Germline V gene sequence: CDR1 SEHNR, CDR2 FQNEAQ (reference sequence). CDR3 DNA sequence: TGTGCCAGCAGCCTAAAGCGGGAGGCCGGGACCGGGGAGCTGTTTTTT. It encodes CASSLKREAGTGELFF.

The table lists this clonotype with many counts. This chain connects TRBV11-2 to TRBJ2-1; 9 nucleotides match TRBD2. Trimming took 5 bases from V and 7 from J; bases not matched to a gene: 21. There are 19 residues in the CDR3. The germline V gene encodes CDR1 SGHAT and CDR2 FQNNGV. The CDR3 DNA follows: TGTGCCAGCAGCACCCAAATAGCGGGAGCGGTTGAGAGGCTAAATGAGCAGTTCTTC. Encoded protein: CASSTQIAGAVERLNEQFF.

The V call is TRBV6-5, the J call TRBJ2-7; D not resolved. Per the germline V gene, CDR1 is MNHEY and CDR2 is SVGAGI. The V gene lost 0 bases and the J gene lost 2 bases, with 11 bases spanning the gap. The CDR3 has 15 amino acids. The CDR3 protein is CASSYSGPLPYEQYF. For the CDR3, the DNA is TGTGCCAGCAGTTACTCTGGGCCTCTACCCTACGAGCAGTACTTC.

Comment on this clonotype: A much larger clone sits a single nucleotide away, making a read error possible. The V and J genes are TRBV12-3 or TRBV12-4 and TRBJ2-5; no definite D call. This CDR3 comprises 13 residues. V was cut by 3 bases and J by 6 bases, with 11 bases left in between. The chain's CDR3 is CASSFDVPQTQYF. The CDR3 DNA is TGTGCCAGCAGTTTTGACGTCCCCCAGACCCAGTACTTC.

A remark on this clonotype: With a much larger clone just one base away, this may be a read error. The chain has TRBV5-6 and TRBJ1-1, with D maybe TRBD1 (6 bases). V was shortened by 3 bases and J by 1 base, with 10 bases between the two germline ends. The germline V gene has CDR1 SGHDT and CDR2 YYEEEE. This CDR3 has 14 amino acids. CDR3 amino acids: CASSYGQRNTEAFF. CDR3 DNA sequence: TGTGCCAGCAGCTACGGACAGAGGAACACTGAAGCTTTCTTT.

The chain joins TRBV6-2 or TRBV6-3 to TRBJ1-1; D uncertain. Between the trimmed V and J ends, which lost 5 bases and 4 bases, there was a span of 14 bases. CDR1 is MNHEY and CDR2 is SVGEGT in the germline V gene. CDR3 length: 14 amino acids. CDR3 sequence: CASSTQTRPTEAFF. Written as DNA, the CDR3 is TGTGCCAGCAGTACCCAGACTCGGCCCACTGAAGCTTTCTTT.

This clonotype was picked up a small number of times. The chain couples TRBV10-3 to TRBJ2-2; weak D call: TRBD2 (5 bases). This CDR3 contains 14 residues. Trimming stripped 5 bases from V and 0 bases from J, with 7 bases between. The germline gives CDR1 ENHRY, CDR2 SYGVKD. The CDR3 sequence: CAISTSSNTGELFF. Written as DNA, the CDR3 is TGTGCCATCAGTACTAGTTCGAACACCGGGGAGCTGTTTTTT.

The chain has TRBV15 and TRBJ1-4; D not certain. V dropped 0 bases and J dropped 1 base, with 6 bases sitting between them. Germline V lookup: CDR1 LNHNV, CDR2 YYDKDF (reference sequence). The CDR3 totals 15 residues. DNA of the CDR3: TGTGCCACCAGCAGAGAGACGGTAACTAATGAAAAACTGTTTTTT. This translates into CATSRETVTNEKLFF.

J is TRBJ2-5 and V is TRBV12-3 or TRBV12-4, with D possibly TRBD1 on 5 matching bases. The CDR3 has 12 residues. Trimming removed 1 base at V and 9 bases at J, with 9 bases between. The CDR3 sequence is CASSLGTRAQYF. The CDR3 nucleotides are TGTGCCAGCAGTTTAGGGACAAGGGCCCAGTACTTC.